The T cell receptor beta chain under discussion was sequenced for a study of control samples from healthy donors and cancer patients. V was cut by 5 bases and J by 6 bases, with 11 bases left in between. This CDR3 is built from 13 residues. Germline CDR1 is SGHKS and CDR2 is YYEKEE (reference sequence). The method was immunoSEQ multiplex PCR; TCRdb's version includes in-frame clones alone and lacks a portion of them. The profile covers around 45,000 clones, with over 65% appearing a single time and over 15% taken by the ten largest. The chain is built from TRBV5-5 and TRBJ2-2; perhaps TRBD1 as D (5 bases). The sequencing sample was made of formalin-fixed, paraffin-embedded tissue. This receptor was obtained from a male donor with melanoma. For the CDR3, the DNA is TGTGCCAGCAGTCCAGGGTTTTCCGGGGAGCTGTTTTTT. Protein sequence: CASSPGFSGELFF.